These T cell receptor beta chains were read from a single sample in a study of shared clonotypes between healthy human individuals. TCRdb keeps only in-frame clones here, not all; method: immunoSEQ multiplex PCR. There are approximately 2.4 million clones in the sample; around 95% occur only once, and approximately 0.13% lies in the top ten. The sequenced sample was naive CD4+ T cells sorted from blood. These receptors were obtained from a man between 18 and 29 years old in good health. Both conserved end residues are part of each CDR3. Each record gives: CDR3 length, clone size, V gene, J gene, D gene, CDR3 DNA, CDR3 protein. D genes are given only for firm matches. Clone size is not always given. Where it is, it says once, few, many or a class for expanded clones.

CDR3 length: 18
clone size: .
V gene: TRBV5-1
J gene: TRBJ2-2
D gene: TRBD2
CDR3 DNA: TGCGCCAGCAGCCGCGGGACTAGCGGAGGGACGAACACCGGGGAGCTGTTTTTT
CDR3 protein: CASSRGTSGGTNTGELFF

CDR3 length: 14
clone size: .
V gene: TRBV15
J gene: TRBJ2-5
D gene: .
CDR3 DNA: TGTGCCACCAGCAGAGATCCCGGCCAAGAGACCCAGTACTTC
CDR3 protein: CATSRDPGQETQYF

CDR3 length: 15
clone size: .
V gene: TRBV18
J gene: TRBJ1-4
D gene: .
CDR3 DNA: TGTGCCAGCTCGCTCGGGCCGGGGCGTAATGAAAAACTGTTTTTT
CDR3 protein: CASSLGPGRNEKLFF

CDR3 length: 14
clone size: .
V gene: TRBV2
J gene: TRBJ1-2
D gene: TRBD1
CDR3 DNA: TGTGCCAGCAGGCAAGGGGGCGCCGGCTATGGCTACACCTTC
CDR3 protein: CASRQGGAGYGYTF

CDR3 length: 13
clone size: .
V gene: TRBV30
J gene: TRBJ1-2
D gene: .
CDR3 DNA: TGTGCCTGGAGTGTAATGGGGGGCGGCGGCTACACCTTC
CDR3 protein: CAWSVMGGGGYTF

CDR3 length: 13
clone size: .
V gene: TRBV18
J gene: TRBJ2-7
D gene: .
CDR3 DNA: TGTGCCAGCTCACCCACCTTGTTAAGGGAACAGTACTTC
CDR3 protein: CASSPTLLREQYF

CDR3 length: 16
clone size: .
V gene: TRBV15
J gene: TRBJ2-7
D gene: TRBD2
CDR3 DNA: TGTGCCACCAGCAGAGAAGGGGTAGCGGGAGCGAACGAGCAGTACTTC
CDR3 protein: CATSREGVAGANEQYF

CDR3 length: 16
clone size: .
V gene: TRBV2
J gene: TRBJ2-3
D gene: .
CDR3 DNA: TGTGCCAGCAGCAACCTTGGCGGGGGCCTCACAGATACGCAGTATTTT
CDR3 protein: CASSNLGGGLTDTQYF

CDR3 length: 15
clone size: .
V gene: TRBV7-9
J gene: TRBJ2-7
D gene: .
CDR3 DNA: TGTGCCAGCAGCTTAGCTGCGACAGCTAGCTACGAGCAGTACTTC
CDR3 protein: CASSLAATASYEQYF

CDR3 length: 14
clone size: once
V gene: TRBV6-6
J gene: TRBJ1-5
D gene: .
CDR3 DNA: TGTGCCAGCAGTTTGTGGCAGAGCAATCAGCCCCAGCATTTT
CDR3 protein: CASSLWQSNQPQHF

CDR3 length: 13
clone size: .
V gene: TRBV30
J gene: TRBJ2-2
D gene: TRBD2
CDR3 DNA: TGTGCCTGGAAGCTAGCGGGAGCCGGGGAGCTGTTTTTT
CDR3 protein: CAWKLAGAGELFF

CDR3 length: 15
clone size: .
V gene: TRBV5-4
J gene: TRBJ2-2
D gene: .
CDR3 DNA: TGTGCCAGCAGCCCGAGACAGGGAGGAGGCGGGGAGCTGTTTTTT
CDR3 protein: CASSPRQGGGGELFF

CDR3 length: 16
clone size: once
V gene: TRBV11-2
J gene: TRBJ2-2
D gene: .
CDR3 DNA: TGTGCCAGCAGCCCTCCCGGGGTTGCGTCATCCGGGGAGCTGTTTTTT
CDR3 protein: CASSPPGVASSGELFF

CDR3 length: 12
clone size: .
V gene: TRBV5-6
J gene: TRBJ1-1
D gene: .
CDR3 DNA: TGTGCCAGCAGCTCTCCGGGGCTTGAAGCTTTCTTT
CDR3 protein: CASSSPGLEAFF

CDR3 length: 15
clone size: .
V gene: TRBV19
J gene: TRBJ1-1
D gene: .
CDR3 DNA: TGTGCCAGTAGTAAGACAGTAGATGCGGGCACTGAAGCTTTCTTT
CDR3 protein: CASSKTVDAGTEAFF

CDR3 length: 15
clone size: .
V gene: TRBV27
J gene: TRBJ1-4
D gene: .
CDR3 DNA: TGTGCCAGCAGTAGTCGGGAACAGGGCAGTGAAAAACTGTTTTTT
CDR3 protein: CASSSREQGSEKLFF

CDR3 length: 14
clone size: .
V gene: TRBV6-5
J gene: TRBJ2-2
D gene: .
CDR3 DNA: TGTGCCAGCAGTTACTCCGTTTTCACCGGGGAGCTGTTTTTT
CDR3 protein: CASSYSVFTGELFF

CDR3 length: 15
clone size: .
V gene: TRBV10-3
J gene: TRBJ1-3
D gene: .
CDR3 DNA: TGTGCCATCAGTGCGGAGGCAGGGGTCGGAAACACCATATATTTT
CDR3 protein: CAISAEAGVGNTIYF

CDR3 length: 14
clone size: .
V gene: TRBV6-1
J gene: TRBJ2-3
D gene: .
CDR3 DNA: TGTGCCAGCAGTTCCGAGCGGAGCACAGATACGCAGTATTTT
CDR3 protein: CASSSERSTDTQYF

CDR3 length: 15
clone size: .
V gene: TRBV11-2
J gene: TRBJ2-6
D gene: .
CDR3 DNA: TGTGCCAGCAGCTTATGGGGATCTGGGGCCAACGTCCTGACTTTC
CDR3 protein: CASSLWGSGANVLTF

CDR3 length: 18
clone size: .
V gene: TRBV9
J gene: TRBJ2-6
D gene: .
CDR3 DNA: TGTGCCAGCAGCGTATCTGGAGTGACGAGCTCTGGGGCCAACGTCCTGACTTTC
CDR3 protein: CASSVSGVTSSGANVLTF

CDR3 length: 16
clone size: .
V gene: TRBV11-1
J gene: TRBJ2-1
D gene: .
CDR3 DNA: TGTGCCAGCAGCCCTACAGTGAGAATGGGCTACAATGAGCAGTTCTTC
CDR3 protein: CASSPTVRMGYNEQFF

CDR3 length: 13
clone size: .
V gene: TRBV6-1
J gene: TRBJ1-2
D gene: .
CDR3 DNA: TGTGCCAGCAGTCTTGACAGAGACTATGGCTACACCTTC
CDR3 protein: CASSLDRDYGYTF

CDR3 length: 15
clone size: .
V gene: TRBV27
J gene: TRBJ2-7
D gene: .
CDR3 DNA: TGTGCCAGCAGTTTATCGGTCGACAGGTCCTACGAGCAGTACTTC
CDR3 protein: CASSLSVDRSYEQYF

CDR3 length: 14
clone size: .
V gene: TRBV5-1
J gene: TRBJ2-7
D gene: TRBD2
CDR3 DNA: TGCGCCAGCAGCTTGATGGCGGGAGGGGACGGGCAGTACTTC
CDR3 protein: CASSLMAGGDGQYF

CDR3 length: 20
clone size: .
V gene: TRBV6-1
J gene: TRBJ2-3
D gene: TRBD2
CDR3 DNA: TGTGCCAGCAGTGAATACTCGGGTAGCGGGAATATGGGTAGCACAGATACGCAGTATTTT
CDR3 protein: CASSEYSGSGNMGSTDTQYF

CDR3 length: 13
clone size: .
V gene: TRBV29-1
J gene: TRBJ2-7
D gene: .
CDR3 DNA: TGCAGCGTTGTAATTCAGGGAACCTACGAGCAGTACTTC
CDR3 protein: CSVVIQGTYEQYF

CDR3 length: 15
clone size: .
V gene: TRBV4-1
J gene: TRBJ2-1
D gene: .
CDR3 DNA: TGCGCCAGCAGCCAAGATCCTGTAGTAGAGATCGAGCAGTTCTTC
CDR3 protein: CASSQDPVVEIEQFF

CDR3 length: 13
clone size: .
V gene: TRBV2
J gene: TRBJ2-4
D gene: .
CDR3 DNA: TGTGCCAGCAGTGAAGAAGCCAAAAACATTCAGTACTTC
CDR3 protein: CASSEEAKNIQYF

CDR3 length: 16
clone size: .
V gene: TRBV15
J gene: TRBJ2-1
D gene: .
CDR3 DNA: TGTGCCACCAGCAGAGAGCGAGGCAGCTCCTACAATGAGCAGTTCTTC
CDR3 protein: CATSRERGSSYNEQFF

CDR3 length: 13
clone size: .
V gene: TRBV6-1
J gene: TRBJ2-7
D gene: .
CDR3 DNA: TGTGCTACAGCGTTGGTCCCCGCTTTGGAGCAGTACTTC
CDR3 protein: CATALVPALEQYF

CDR3 length: 15
clone size: .
V gene: TRBV10-1
J gene: TRBJ2-7
D gene: .
CDR3 DNA: TGCGCCAGCAGTGAGTCGATGGCAGGGTCTACGGGGCAGTACTTC
CDR3 protein: CASSESMAGSTGQYF

CDR3 length: 17
clone size: .
V gene: TRBV7-9
J gene: TRBJ1-2
D gene: .
CDR3 DNA: TGTGCCAGCAGCTACGCCTGGGGGCTCGGGTTCAACTATGGCTACACCTTC
CDR3 protein: CASSYAWGLGFNYGYTF

CDR3 length: 15
clone size: .
V gene: TRBV7-8
J gene: TRBJ2-2
D gene: TRBD1
CDR3 DNA: TGTGCCAGCAGGCCCCGTGGGACAGGCGGGGGGGAGCTGTTTTTT
CDR3 protein: CASRPRGTGGGELFF

CDR3 length: 16
clone size: .
V gene: TRBV6-6
J gene: TRBJ1-2
D gene: .
CDR3 DNA: TGTGCCAGCAGTTACGCCGGACGAGGAGGGGGTTATGGCTACACCTTC
CDR3 protein: CASSYAGRGGGYGYTF

CDR3 length: 13
clone size: .
V gene: TRBV10-3
J gene: TRBJ2-4
D gene: .
CDR3 DNA: TGTGCCATCAGTGAGGGGGGGTTAGGCATTCAGTACTTC
CDR3 protein: CAISEGGLGIQYF

CDR3 length: 14
clone size: .
V gene: TRBV9
J gene: TRBJ2-2
D gene: TRBD1
CDR3 DNA: TGTGCCAGCAGCCCCCGGACAGGATCCGGGGAGCTGTTTTTT
CDR3 protein: CASSPRTGSGELFF

CDR3 length: 14
clone size: .
V gene: TRBV5-8
J gene: TRBJ2-7
D gene: .
CDR3 DNA: TGTGCCAGCAGCATCCTCAGTAGTGGCTACGAGCAGTACTTC
CDR3 protein: CASSILSSGYEQYF